This T cell receptor (beta chain) was sequenced in a study of T cell repertoires in cytomegalovirus infection. Details on this clonotype: As yet, its antigen is unknown.

TCRdb re-derived calls from the reads in MiXCR, one entry per CDR3 protein. The repertoire holds 150,000 to 200,000 distinct CDR3 sequences, with about a sixth as singletons. Overall study results and limits: It was HLA-C-restricted CMV-specific TCR beta clonotypes that dominated the response ex vivo.

Germline lookup yields CDR1 MNHEY and CDR2 SVGEGT. Trimming pared 7 bases from V and 3 bases from J, leaving 9 bases between. This CDR3 contains 13 residues. The rearrangement joins TRBV6-2 or TRBV6-3 to TRBJ2-2; TRBD2 is a possible D gene (5 bases). The receptor's source is a human donor in good health (CMV status not recorded). Some clones in this sample may be carry-over from other donors' samples. Sample: CD8+ T cells from PBMCs. The CDR3 sequence is CASMVSDTGELFF. The CDR3 DNA follows: TGTGCCAGCATGGTTAGCGACACCGGGGAGCTGTTTTTT.